The 9 T cell receptor beta chains reported below all come from one sample, sequenced in a study of T cell responses to AZD1222 COVID-19 vaccine. TCRdb's copy holds only in-frame clones and misses some; the assay was immunoSEQ multiplex PCR. This sample carries more than 130,000 clones, about nine tenths of them seen once, and the ten largest clones take roughly 3.6%. The source material was peripheral blood, sampled on day 0 of AZD1222 vaccination. All receptors come from an adult in good health.

The rearrangement uses TRBV21-1 and TRBJ1-2. TRBV21-1 is listed as a pseudogene. This CDR3 spans 16 amino acids. CDR3 nucleotide sequence: TGTGCCAGCAGCGGGCCGATTGGGGGGACCGCCTATGGCTACACCTTC. Residues: CASSGPIGGTAYGYTF.

The chain employs TRBV6-5 and TRBJ1-1; D unresolved. Trimming left V 2 bases short and J 12 bases short, with 19 bases between. Germline V gene lookup returns CDR1 MNHEY and CDR2 SVGAGI. This CDR3 is 14 amino acids long. CDR3 sequence (DNA): TGTGCCAGCAGTTACATTCGGTTGGCACCTATTTCTTTCTTT. Residues: CASSYIRLAPISFF.

The J gene is TRBJ2-7, the V gene TRBV11-3, with TRBD2 as a possible D gene (5 bases). Deletions cut 4 bases from V and 5 bases from J, with 21 bases between. The CDR3 consists of 16 residues. Germline values: CDR1 SGHNT, CDR2 YENEEA. CDR3 bases: TGTGCCAGCAGCTCACCTAGACTACCGCCGTATGACGAGCAGTACTTC. It codes for CASSSPRLPPYDEQYF.

The chain couples TRBV7-2 to TRBJ2-1, with D perhaps matching TRBD2 (5 bases). The CDR3 totals 14 residues. The germline V gene encodes CDR1 SGHTA and CDR2 FQGNSA. Trimming removed 8 bases at V and 0 bases at J, with 11 bases between. This CDR3 reads CASARGSSYNEQFF. CDR3 DNA sequence: TGTGCCAGCGCTCGGGGAAGCTCCTACAATGAGCAGTTCTTC.

The chain recombines TRBV10-3 with TRBJ1-2, with 7 bases fitting TRBD1. The CDR3 loop spans 15 amino acids. Germline-derived CDR1 and CDR2 are ENHRY and SYGVKD. With V trimmed by 6 bases and J by 3 bases, 10 bases remained unmatched. The CDR3 region is CAISEKTGTDYGYTF. CDR3 DNA sequence: TGTGCCATCAGCGAAAAAACCGGGACAGACTATGGCTACACCTTC.

The chain combines TRBV11-2 with TRBJ2-2, with D possibly being TRBD1 or TRBD2 (6 bases each). In germline, CDR1 is SGHAT, CDR2 FQNNGV. This CDR3 region has 16 residues. The V end was cut by 8 bases, the J end by 5 bases, with 21 bases between. CDR3 bases: TGTGCCAGCCGGACTGGGGGGCGGATTCGAACCGGGGAGCTGTTTTTT. Translating it yields CASRTGGRIRTGELFF.

The chain is built from TRBV7-9 and TRBJ1-2, with D uncertain. Germline-derived CDR1 and CDR2 are SEHNR and FQNEAQ (reference sequence). This CDR3 is built from 15 residues. V dropped 4 bases and J dropped 4 bases, with 16 bases sitting between them. The CDR3 is CASSSSVTEIYGYTF. The CDR3 DNA follows: TGTGCCAGCAGCTCGAGCGTTACAGAGATCTATGGCTACACCTTC.

This chain links TRBV19 with TRBJ2-7, with TRBD1 matching 8 bases. Germline V gene lookup returns CDR1 LNHDA and CDR2 SQIVND (reference sequence). The CDR3 sequence is 13 residues long. Trimming at V came to 4 bases and at J to 4 bases, leaving 3 bases not matched to a gene. The CDR3 region is CASSNQGAYEQYF. CDR3 in DNA: TGTGCCAGTAGTAACCAGGGGGCGTACGAGCAGTACTTC.

The chain has TRBV20-1 and TRBJ1-2; D ambiguous. Germline lookup yields CDR1 DFQATT and CDR2 SNEGSKA (reference sequence). The germline V and J ends were trimmed by 0 bases and 7 bases, with 6 bases remaining between them. The CDR3 has 11 residues. The DNA for the CDR3 is TGCAGTGCTAGAGAGAGACGTGGCTACACCTTC. As protein: CSARERRGYTF.